This TCR beta chain was sequenced for a study of regulatory T cells in long-lasting Graves disease. Study results and limitations: More public clonotypes were shared by persistent patients (approximately 3,000) than by new patients (approximately 1,000).

This clonotype showed up just a few times. What it binds is unknown. Time point given: persistent/refractory GD, antithyroid drugs over 5 years with positive TRAb. Scientists built the TCR library using RNA that was extracted from PBMCs. Recruitment took place at an endocrinology department in Xi'an, China. With EDTA tubes as the receptacles, around 10 milliliters of peripheral blood were drawn. Library construction for TCR beta used iRepertoire HTBI primers and Arm-PCR of CDR3 regions. One entry per CDR3 protein results from TCRdb running MiXCR on the multiplex PCR reads. The sample includes roughly 300,000 distinct CDR3 sequences, about 20% of them seen just once. The CDR3 totals 15 residues. V was pared by 5 bases and J by 4 bases, with 7 bases of the junction left unmatched. Germline lookup yields CDR1 SGHRS and CDR2 YFSETQ.

The receptor was derived from a female donor with Graves disease. The chain links TRBV5-1 to TRBJ2-7, with TRBD2 identical over 12 bases. The sample here was peripheral blood mononuclear cells (PBMCs), taken when the disease was refractory, from a patient treated with antithyroid drugs. CDR3 in amino acids: CASRPTSGRTYEQYF. In nucleotides, the CDR3 is TGCGCCAGCAGGCCCACTAGCGGGAGGACGTACGAGCAGTACTTC. Full variable domain (missing parts from reference TRBV5-1 and TRBJ2-7): KAGVTQTPRYLIKTRGQQVTLSCSPISGHRSVSWYQQTPGQGLQFLFEYFSETQRNKGNFPGRFSGRQFSNSRSEMNVSTLELGDSALYLCASRPTSGRTYEQYFGPGTRLTVT.